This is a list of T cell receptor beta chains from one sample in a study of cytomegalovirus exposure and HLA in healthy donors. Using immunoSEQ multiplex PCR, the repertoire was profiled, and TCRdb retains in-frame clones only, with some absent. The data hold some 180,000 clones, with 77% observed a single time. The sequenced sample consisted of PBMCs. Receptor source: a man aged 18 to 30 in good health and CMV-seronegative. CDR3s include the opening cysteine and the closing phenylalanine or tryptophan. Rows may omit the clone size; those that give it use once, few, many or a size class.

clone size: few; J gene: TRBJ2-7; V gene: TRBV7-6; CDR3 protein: CASSTPGGTYEQYF
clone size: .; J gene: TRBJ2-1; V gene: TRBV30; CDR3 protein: CAWSRQRGRYNEQFF
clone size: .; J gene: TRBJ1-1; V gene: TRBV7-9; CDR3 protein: CASSIGSDEAFF
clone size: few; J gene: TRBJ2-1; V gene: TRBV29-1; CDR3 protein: CSVDRLAGAYEQFF
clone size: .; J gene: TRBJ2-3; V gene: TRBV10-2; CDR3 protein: CASSESRGGTQYF
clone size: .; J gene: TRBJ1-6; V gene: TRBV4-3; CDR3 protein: CASSQESTSPLHF
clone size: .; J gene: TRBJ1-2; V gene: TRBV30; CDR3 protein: CAWIPVGTGGRYTF
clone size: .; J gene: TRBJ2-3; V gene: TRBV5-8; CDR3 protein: CASSLVADTDTQYF
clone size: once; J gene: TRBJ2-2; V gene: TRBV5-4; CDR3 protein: CASSSDYLFPGELFF
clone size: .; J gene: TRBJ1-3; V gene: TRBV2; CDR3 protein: CASSEARGAGNTIYF
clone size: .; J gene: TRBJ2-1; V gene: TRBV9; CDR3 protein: CASSVWGGGSNEQFF
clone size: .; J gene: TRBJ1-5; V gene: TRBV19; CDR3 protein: CASSIRDRGSQPQHF
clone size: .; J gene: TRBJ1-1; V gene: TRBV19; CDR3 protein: CASSERPGRNTEAFF
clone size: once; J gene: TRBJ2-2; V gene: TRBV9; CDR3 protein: CASSVGTSGRWTNTGELFF
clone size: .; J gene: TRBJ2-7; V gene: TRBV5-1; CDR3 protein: CASSSTGTAYEQYF
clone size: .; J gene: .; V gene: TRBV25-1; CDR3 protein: CASSDTRDRFYEQYF
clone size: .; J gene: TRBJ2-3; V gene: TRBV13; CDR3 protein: CASSFRGTDTQYF
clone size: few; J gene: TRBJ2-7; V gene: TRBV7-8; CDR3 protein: CASSLGGSETYEQYF
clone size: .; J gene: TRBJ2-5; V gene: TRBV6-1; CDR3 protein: CASSVRTSGAQETQYF
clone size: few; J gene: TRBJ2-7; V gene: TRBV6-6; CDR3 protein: CASKPQGGSSYEQYF
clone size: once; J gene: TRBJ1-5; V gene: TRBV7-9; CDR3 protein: CASTRGPDQPQHF
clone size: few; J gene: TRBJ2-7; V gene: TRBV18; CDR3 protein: CASSQGQDSYEQYF
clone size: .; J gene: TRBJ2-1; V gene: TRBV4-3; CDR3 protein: CASSQDRRGAYNEQFF
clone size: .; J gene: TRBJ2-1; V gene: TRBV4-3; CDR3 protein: CASSQRGGSYNEQFF
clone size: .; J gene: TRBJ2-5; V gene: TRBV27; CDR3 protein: CASRRTGTNQETQYF
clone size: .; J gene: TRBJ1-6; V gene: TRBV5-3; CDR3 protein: CAGTDSPLHF
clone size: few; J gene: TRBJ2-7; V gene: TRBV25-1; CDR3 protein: CASSEFMTGTGTYEQYF
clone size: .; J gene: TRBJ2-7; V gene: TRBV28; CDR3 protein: CASNLQGAGNEQYF
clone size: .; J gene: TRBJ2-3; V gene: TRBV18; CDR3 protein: CASSPAQAGSTDTQYF
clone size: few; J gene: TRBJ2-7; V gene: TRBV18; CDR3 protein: CASSPRSTYEQYF
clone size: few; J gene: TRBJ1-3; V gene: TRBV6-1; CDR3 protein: CASSDNPLNTIYF
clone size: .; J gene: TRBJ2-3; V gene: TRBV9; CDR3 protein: CASSVGVGLSTDTQYF
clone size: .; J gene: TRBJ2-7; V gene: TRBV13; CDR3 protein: CASSLGLGAGSGEQYF
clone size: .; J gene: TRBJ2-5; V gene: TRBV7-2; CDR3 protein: CASSFGGGDQETQYF
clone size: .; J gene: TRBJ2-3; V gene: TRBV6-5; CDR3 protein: CASSREITGTDTQYF
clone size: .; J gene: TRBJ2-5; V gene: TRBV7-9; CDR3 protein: CASSLAGGAEETQYF
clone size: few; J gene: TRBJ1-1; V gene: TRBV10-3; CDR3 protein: CAISGSGTGGAFF
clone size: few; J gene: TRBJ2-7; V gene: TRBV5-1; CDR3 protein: CASSLVAGVQSSYEQYF
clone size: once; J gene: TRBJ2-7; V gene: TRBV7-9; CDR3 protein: CASSEQGTYEQYF
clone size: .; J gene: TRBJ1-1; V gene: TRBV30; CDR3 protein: CAWRTGVPNTEAFF
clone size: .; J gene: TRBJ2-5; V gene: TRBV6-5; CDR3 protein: CASSFRERAETQYF
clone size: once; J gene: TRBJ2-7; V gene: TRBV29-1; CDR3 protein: CSVEDLGRERGTKGEQYF
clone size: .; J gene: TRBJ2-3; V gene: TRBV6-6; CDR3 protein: CASSYAGFDNTDTQYF
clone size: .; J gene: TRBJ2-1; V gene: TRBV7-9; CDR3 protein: CASSSQLLSFF
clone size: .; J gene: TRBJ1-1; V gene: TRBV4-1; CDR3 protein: CASSHSQVGTEAFF
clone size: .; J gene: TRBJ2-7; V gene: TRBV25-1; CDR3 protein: CASSRGPYEQYF